The rows below give T cell receptor beta chains drawn from one sample of a study of T cell responses to AZD1222 COVID-19 vaccine. Sequenced by immunoSEQ multiplex PCR; TCRdb stores in-frame clones only, minus some. In the table there are 84,000 or so clones, over 80% of which are singletons. Sample: peripheral blood, taken on day 0 of AZD1222 vaccination. Receptor source: an adult in good health. The CDR3 runs from the conserved cysteine through the conserved F or W. The D gene is left open where the match is weak.

J,D,V,CDR3
TRBJ1-4,-,TRBV28,CASRLTSEKLFF
TRBJ1-2,-,TRBV18,CASSQAGTGPNYGYTF
TRBJ1-5,-,TRBV6-5,CASRAGHSNQPQHF
TRBJ1-4,TRBD1,TRBV10-3,CAISPRTGEGEKLFF
TRBJ1-4,-,TRBV6-5,CASRTGGRGEKLFF
TRBJ1-2,-,TRBV6-5,CASSSPGGNYGYTF
TRBJ1-5,TRBD1,TRBV6-5,CASSPDREQPQHF
TRBJ2-3,-,TRBV6-4,CASSVSPGADTQYF
TRBJ2-7,-,TRBV5-1,CASSLASGIYEQYF
TRBJ1-2,-,TRBV14,CASSQASWGYTF
TRBJ1-4,TRBD1,TRBV6-5,CASSYAGTGKEKLFF
TRBJ1-2,TRBD1,TRBV19,CASSSPGQHYGYTF
TRBJ1-2,-,TRBV2,CASSGRGASNYGYTF
TRBJ2-7,TRBD1,TRBV7-2,CASSLGQAGYEQYF
TRBJ1-2,-,TRBV27,CASSPNGRYGYTF
TRBJ1-4,-,TRBV28,CASSLKGGLYEKLFF
TRBJ1-5,-,TRBV2,CASSSGYNQPQHF
TRBJ1-5,-,TRBV4-2,CASSQGRHGNQPQHF
TRBJ1-2,-,TRBV7-9,CASSLTRQGGYTF
TRBJ1-5,TRBD1,TRBV19,CASSTGQGRAQPQHF
TRBJ1-5,TRBD1,TRBV18,CASSPGTGAQPQHF
TRBJ2-3,-,TRBV10-3,CAISGEITQYF
TRBJ1-2,TRBD1,TRBV6-5,CASSRDRLNYGYTF
TRBJ1-1,-,TRBV28,CASSWRRNTEAFF
TRBJ2-7,-,TRBV3-1/TRBV3-2,CASSQESVTYEQYF
TRBJ2-7,-,TRBV11-3,CASSSQTGKRAEQYF
TRBJ1-2,-,TRBV24-1,CATSATGMGGYTF
TRBJ1-2,TRBD1,TRBV9,CASSPGQGQGYGYTF
TRBJ2-7,TRBD1,TRBV4-1,CASSRGLRESSYEQYF